This TCR beta chain derives from a study of blood T cell repertoires in COVID-19. At the level of the study: Sites across the United States, Italy and Spain contributed samples from acute and convalescent COVID-19. The cDNA or gDNA used as material had been derived from T cells, B-cell-depleted T cells, or PBMCs.

From germline, CDR1 is MNHNS and CDR2 SASEGT. Trimming stripped 2 bases from V and 4 bases from J, with 3 bases between. The CDR3 is 12 residues long. Per the original data handling: Quantification of nucleated cells was approximated via reference gene primer amplification. Libraries were prepared by immunoSEQ multiplex PCR; TCRdb keeps only in-frame clonotypes and omits some of them. The D gene and trimming were derived from the DNA, and the V and J assignments and clone size from that table. In the table there are around 20,000 clones, roughly 89% of which are singletons. The chain is built from TRBV6-1 and TRBJ1-3; D remains unclear. The clonotype originates from a woman aged 55-70 years with active COVID-19. Sequencing input: peripheral blood. CDR3 sequence: CASSEPGNTIYF. The CDR3 region has the DNA TGTGCCAGCAGTGAACCGGGAAACACCATATATTTT.